This entry lists 13 T cell receptor beta chains sequenced from one sample in a study of T cell responses to AZD1222 COVID-19 vaccine. The method was immunoSEQ multiplex PCR; TCRdb's version includes in-frame clones alone and lacks a portion of them. The table records 120,000 to 150,000 clones, 85% to 90% of them present only once. The source was peripheral blood, collected on day 0 of AZD1222 vaccination. These receptors were collected from an adult in good health.

This chain connects TRBV15 to TRBJ1-4; D not resolved. Germline V CDR1 and CDR2: LNHNV, YYDKDF (reference sequence). CDR3 length equals 12 residues. V was clipped by 1 base and J by 8 bases, with 5 bases between them. This CDR3 is CATSRGTEKLFF. In DNA form, the CDR3 reads TGTGCCACCAGCAGAGGCACCGAAAAACTGTTTTTT.

The chain links TRBV5-1 to TRBJ1-2; the D gene is possibly TRBD1 (5 bases). V lost 4 bases and J 4 bases, leaving 17 bases between the germline ends. CDR3 length: 15 amino acids. The V gene's germline CDR1 is SGHRS and CDR2 YFSETQ. The CDR3 coding sequence is TGCGCCAGCAGCAATGGACAACCGGGGGGCTATGGCTACACCTTC. It specifies CASSNGQPGGYGYTF. Full variable domain (remainder filled in from reference TRBV5-1 and TRBJ1-2): KAGVTQTPRYLIKTRGQQVTLSCSPISGHRSVSWYQQTPGQGLQFLFEYFSETQRNKGNFPGRFSGRQFSNSRSEMNVSTLELGDSALYLCASSNGQPGGYGYTFGSGTRLTVV.

The CDR3 DNA sequence: TGTGCCAGCAGTCGCATCGGGACAGGGGACGTCGGAATCGTGAATCAGCCCCAGCATTTT. It encodes CASSRIGTGDVGIVNQPQHF. The chain couples TRBV6-6 to TRBJ1-5, with TRBD1 matching 10 bases. Germline-derived CDR1 and CDR2 are MNHNY and SVGAGI (reference sequence). This CDR3 is built from 20 residues. V was pared by 5 bases and J by 4 bases, with 20 bases of the junction left unmatched.

V usage is TRBV6-5 and J usage is TRBJ2-7; a possible D gene is TRBD2 (5 bases). This CDR3 has 16 amino acids. Between the trimmed V and J ends, which lost 2 bases and 2 bases, there was a span of 16 bases. CDR1 is MNHEY and CDR2 is SVGAGI in the germline V gene. The CDR3 spells CASSYVRLMRPYEQYF. CDR3 coding DNA: TGTGCCAGCAGTTACGTCAGACTAATGCGACCCTACGAGCAGTACTTC.

The chain couples TRBV5-1 to TRBJ1-4, with D unclear. The germline gives CDR1 SGHRS, CDR2 YFSETQ. This CDR3 has 14 residues. Trimming took 4 bases from V and 8 from J, leaving 15 bases between them. The CDR3 region is CASSADKPGEKLFF. The CDR3 nucleotides read TGCGCCAGCAGCGCAGACAAGCCCGGGGAAAAACTGTTTTTT.

This chain uses TRBV19 with TRBJ1-5, with D uncertain. This CDR3 has 16 residues. Germline CDR1 and CDR2: LNHDA and SQIVND (reference sequence). V was shortened by 1 base and J by 0 bases, with 10 bases between the two germline ends. Here the CDR3 DNA reads TGTGCCAGTAGTATAGTAATGGTAAATAGCAATCAGCCCCAGCATTTT. Residues: CASSIVMVNSNQPQHF.

V usage is TRBV29-1 and J usage is TRBJ2-7; possibly TRBD2 for D (5 bases). Germline CDR1 SQVTM, CDR2 ANQGSEA. Trimming took 5 bases from V and 4 from J, leaving 15 bases between them. CDR3 size: 13 residues. This chain's CDR3 is CSVWLAGDYEQYF. CDR3 nucleotides: TGCAGCGTTTGGCTAGCAGGCGATTACGAGCAGTACTTC.

As regards this clone: The conserved phenylalanine or tryptophan is not found at the CDR3 terminus, so this likely reflects a read error. The DNA is omitted, as the CDR3 cannot be located on it reliably, and the CDR3 follows TCRdb's listing. V usage is TRBV24-1 and J usage is TRBJ2-7; the table's D call TRBD1 went unverified against the DNA. Germline CDR1 is KGHDR and CDR2 is SFDVKD. The CDR3 is 13 amino acids in total, end residues counted. The chain's CDR3 is CATSQEGTELLGY.

The V and J genes are TRBV6-5 and TRBJ2-7; TRBD1 matches at 7 bases. Germline V gene sequence: CDR1 MNHEY, CDR2 SVGAGI. The CDR3 consists of 14 residues. V shed 7 bases and J 2 bases; nucleotides not matched to a gene: 8. CDR3: CASNWVGGAYEQYF. The CDR3 DNA follows: TGTGCCAGCAATTGGGTAGGGGGCGCCTACGAGCAGTACTTC.

The chain recombines TRBV5-1 with TRBJ2-5; 10 bases agree with TRBD2. CDR1 SGHRS and CDR2 YFSETQ come from the germline V gene. V dropped 0 bases and J dropped 1; count of bases not matched to a gene: 6. CDR3 length: 17 amino acids. The CDR3 reads CASSLDPSGSVQETQYF. In DNA, the CDR3 is TGCGCCAGCAGCTTGGACCCTAGCGGGAGCGTCCAAGAGACCCAGTACTTC.

This clone was observed once. The chain links TRBV7-9 to TRBJ2-5; tentative D call: TRBD2 (5 bases). The CDR3 extends over 14 amino acids. Between the trimmed V and J ends, which lost 1 base and 4 bases, there was a span of 10 bases. CDR1 and CDR2 (germline): SEHNR, FQNEAQ (reference sequence). The CDR3 bases are TGTGCCAGCAGCTTAGGGACTGCCACAGAGACCCAGTACTTC. Residues: CASSLGTATETQYF. Full variable domain (remainder filled in from reference TRBV7-9 and TRBJ2-5): DTGVSQNPRHKITKRGQNVTFRCDPISEHNRLYWYRQTLGQGPEFLTYFQNEAQLEKSRLLSDRFSAERPKGSFSTLEIQRTEQGDSAMYLCASSLGTATETQYFGPGTRLLVL.

CDR3: CASSVGTGVDYGYTF. DNA of the CDR3: TGTGCCAGCAGCGTAGGAACAGGGGTGGACTATGGCTACACCTTC. The chain has TRBV9 and TRBJ1-2; TRBD1 agrees at 7 bases. CDR3 length: 15 amino acids. Germline CDR1 reads SGDLS; CDR2 reads YYNGEE. J gave up 3 bases and V 0 bases, and 5 bases lay outside the gene matches.

V and J are TRBV6-1 and TRBJ1-3; TRBD1 is a possible D gene (5 bases). Germline V gene data show CDR1 as MNHNS and CDR2 as SASEGT. V gave up 2 bases and J gave up 2 bases, with 22 bases separating them. This CDR3 has 19 residues. CDR3 protein: CASSEWGGGAIAAGNTIYF. The DNA of the CDR3 is TGTGCCAGCAGTGAATGGGGCGGGGGTGCGATTGCAGCTGGAAACACCATATATTTT.